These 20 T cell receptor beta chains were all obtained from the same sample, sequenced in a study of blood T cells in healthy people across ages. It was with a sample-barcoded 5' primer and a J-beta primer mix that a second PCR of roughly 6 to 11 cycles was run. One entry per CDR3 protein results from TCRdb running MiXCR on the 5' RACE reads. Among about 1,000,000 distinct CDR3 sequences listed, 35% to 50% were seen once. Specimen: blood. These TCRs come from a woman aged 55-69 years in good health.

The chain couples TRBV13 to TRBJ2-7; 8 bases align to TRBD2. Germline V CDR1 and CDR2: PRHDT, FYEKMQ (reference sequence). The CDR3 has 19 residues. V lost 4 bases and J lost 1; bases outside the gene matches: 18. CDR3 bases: TGTGCCAGCAGCTCCTTCGACGTTCCCGGGGGGGCAGGGTCCTACGAGCAGTACTTC. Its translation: CASSSFDVPGGAGSYEQYF.

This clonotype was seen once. The CDR3 sequence: CASTLGWVGPDTGELFF. The CDR3 DNA reads TGTGCCAGCACCCTGGGCTGGGTTGGGCCGGACACCGGGGAGCTGTTTTTT. The V and J genes are TRBV27 and TRBJ2-2; unclear D gene. Germline loops: CDR1 MNHEY, CDR2 SMNVEV (reference sequence). The CDR3 extends over 17 amino acids. V dropped 7 bases and J dropped 3 bases, with 21 bases sitting between them.

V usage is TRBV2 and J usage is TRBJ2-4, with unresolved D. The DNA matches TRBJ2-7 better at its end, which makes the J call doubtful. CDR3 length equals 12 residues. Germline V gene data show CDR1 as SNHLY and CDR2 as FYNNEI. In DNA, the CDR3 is TGTGCCAGCAGTGGCAACGGCTACGAGCAGTACTTC. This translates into CASSGNGYEQYF.

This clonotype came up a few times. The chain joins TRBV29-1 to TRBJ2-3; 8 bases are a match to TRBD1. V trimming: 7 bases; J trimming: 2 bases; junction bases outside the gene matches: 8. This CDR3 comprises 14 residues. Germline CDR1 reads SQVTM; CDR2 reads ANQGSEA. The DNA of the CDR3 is TGCAGCGCGGAACCGGGACAGGCCACAGATACGCAGTATTTT. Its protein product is CSAEPGQATDTQYF.

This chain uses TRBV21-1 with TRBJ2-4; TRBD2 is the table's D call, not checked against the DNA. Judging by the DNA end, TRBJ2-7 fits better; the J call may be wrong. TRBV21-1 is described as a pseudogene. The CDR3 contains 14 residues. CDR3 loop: CASTSGPIVYEQYF. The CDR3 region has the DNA TGTGCCAGCACCAGCGGGCCGATCGTCTACGAGCAGTACTTC.

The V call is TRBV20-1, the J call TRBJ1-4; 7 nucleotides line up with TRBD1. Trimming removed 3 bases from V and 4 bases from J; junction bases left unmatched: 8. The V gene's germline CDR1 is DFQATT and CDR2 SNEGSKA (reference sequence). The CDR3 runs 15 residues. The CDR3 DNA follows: TGCAGTGCTAGTTCTACAGGGGTAGATAATGAAAAACTGTTTTTT. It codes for CSASSTGVDNEKLFF.

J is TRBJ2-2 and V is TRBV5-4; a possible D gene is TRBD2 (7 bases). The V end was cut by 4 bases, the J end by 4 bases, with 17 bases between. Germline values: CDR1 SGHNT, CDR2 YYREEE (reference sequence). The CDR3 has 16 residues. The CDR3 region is CASSPGGLGFTGELFF. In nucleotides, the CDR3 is TGTGCCAGCAGCCCCGGGGGGCTAGGTTTCACCGGGGAGCTGTTTTTT.

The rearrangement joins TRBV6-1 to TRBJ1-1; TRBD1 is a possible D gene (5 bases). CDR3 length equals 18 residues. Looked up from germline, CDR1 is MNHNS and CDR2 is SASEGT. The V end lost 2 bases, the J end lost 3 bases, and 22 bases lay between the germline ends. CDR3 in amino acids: CASSETTWGVSRDTEAFF. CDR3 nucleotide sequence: TGTGCCAGCAGTGAAACGACATGGGGCGTTTCGCGGGACACTGAAGCTTTCTTT.

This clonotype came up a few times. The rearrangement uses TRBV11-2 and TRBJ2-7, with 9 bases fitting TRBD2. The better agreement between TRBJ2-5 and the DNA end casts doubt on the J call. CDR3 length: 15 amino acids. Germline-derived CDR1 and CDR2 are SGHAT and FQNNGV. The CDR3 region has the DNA TGTGCCAGCAGCACCGGACTAGCGACGTCGGAGACCCAGTACTTC. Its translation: CASSTGLATSETQYF.

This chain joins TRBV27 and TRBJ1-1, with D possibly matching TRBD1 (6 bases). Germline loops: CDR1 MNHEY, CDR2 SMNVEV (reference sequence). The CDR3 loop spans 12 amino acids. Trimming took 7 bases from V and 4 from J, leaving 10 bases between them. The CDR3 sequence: CASTGVGTEAFF. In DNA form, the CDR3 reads TGTGCCAGCACAGGGGTGGGCACTGAAGCTTTCTTT.

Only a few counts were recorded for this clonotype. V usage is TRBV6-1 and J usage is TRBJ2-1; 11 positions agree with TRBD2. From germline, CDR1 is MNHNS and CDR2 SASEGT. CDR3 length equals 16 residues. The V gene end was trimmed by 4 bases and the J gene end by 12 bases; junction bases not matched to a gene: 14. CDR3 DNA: TGTGCCAGCAGTGCCGATCTAGCGGGAGGTTCGAGTGCGCAGTTCTTC. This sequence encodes CASSADLAGGSSAQFF.

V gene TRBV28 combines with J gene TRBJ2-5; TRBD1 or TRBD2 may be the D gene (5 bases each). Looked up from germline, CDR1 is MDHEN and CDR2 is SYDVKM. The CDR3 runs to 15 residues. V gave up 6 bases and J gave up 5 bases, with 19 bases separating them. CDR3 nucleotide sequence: TGTGCCAGCAGCTATTATGCCGGGGCAGGGGAGACCCAGTACTTC. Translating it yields CASSYYAGAGETQYF.

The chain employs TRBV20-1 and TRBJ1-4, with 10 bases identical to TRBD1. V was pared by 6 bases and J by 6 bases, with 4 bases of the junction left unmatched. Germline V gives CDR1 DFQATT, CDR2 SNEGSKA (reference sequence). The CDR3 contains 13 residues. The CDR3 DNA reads TGCAGTGCCAGACAGGGGGCTTATGAAAAACTGTTTTTT. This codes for CSARQGAYEKLFF.

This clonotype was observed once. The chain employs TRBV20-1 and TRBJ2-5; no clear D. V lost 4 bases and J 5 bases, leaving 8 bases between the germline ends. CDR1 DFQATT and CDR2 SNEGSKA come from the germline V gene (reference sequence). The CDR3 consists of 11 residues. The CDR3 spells CSATHGETQYF. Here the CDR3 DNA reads TGCAGTGCTACCCACGGTGAGACCCAGTACTTC.

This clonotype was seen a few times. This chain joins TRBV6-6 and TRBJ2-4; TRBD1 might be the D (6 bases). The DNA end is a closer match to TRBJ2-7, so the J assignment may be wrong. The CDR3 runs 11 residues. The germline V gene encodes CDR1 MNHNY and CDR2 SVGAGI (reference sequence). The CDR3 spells CASGQFYEQYF. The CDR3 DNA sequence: TGTGCCAGCGGACAGTTCTACGAGCAGTACTTC.

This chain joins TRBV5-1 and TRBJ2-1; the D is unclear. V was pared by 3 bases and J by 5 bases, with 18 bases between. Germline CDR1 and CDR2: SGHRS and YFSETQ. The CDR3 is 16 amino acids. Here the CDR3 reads CASSSESGPWDNEQFF. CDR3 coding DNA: TGCGCCAGCAGCTCGGAGTCAGGCCCCTGGGACAATGAGCAGTTCTTC.

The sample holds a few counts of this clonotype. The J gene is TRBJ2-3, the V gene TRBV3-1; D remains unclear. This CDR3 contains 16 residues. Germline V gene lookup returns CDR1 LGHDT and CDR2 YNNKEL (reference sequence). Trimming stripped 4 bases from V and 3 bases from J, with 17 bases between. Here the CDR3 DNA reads TGTGCCAGCAGCCCCCGGTCTGGTCTTTCGACAGATACGCAGTATTTT. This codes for CASSPRSGLSTDTQYF.

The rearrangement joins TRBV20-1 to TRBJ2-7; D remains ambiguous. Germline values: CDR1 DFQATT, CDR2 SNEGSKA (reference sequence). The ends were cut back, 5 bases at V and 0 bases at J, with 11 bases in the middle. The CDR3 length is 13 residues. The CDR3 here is CSALYESSYEQYF. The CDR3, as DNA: TGCAGTGCTCTCTACGAGAGCTCCTACGAGCAGTACTTC.

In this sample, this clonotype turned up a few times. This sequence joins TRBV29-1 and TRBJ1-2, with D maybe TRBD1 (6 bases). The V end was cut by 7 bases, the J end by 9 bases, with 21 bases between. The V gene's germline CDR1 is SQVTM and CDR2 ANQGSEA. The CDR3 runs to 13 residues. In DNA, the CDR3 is TGCAGCGGACGGACAGACCAACGGTCTAGCTACACCTTC. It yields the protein CSGRTDQRSSYTF.

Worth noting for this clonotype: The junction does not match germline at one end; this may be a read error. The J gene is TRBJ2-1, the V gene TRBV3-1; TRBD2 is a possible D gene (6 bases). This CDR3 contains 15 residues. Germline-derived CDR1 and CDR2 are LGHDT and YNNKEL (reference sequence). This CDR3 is CASSQGLRGGNEQFF. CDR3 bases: TGTGCCAGTAGCCAAGGTCTCCGTGGGGGGAATGAGCAGTTCTTC.